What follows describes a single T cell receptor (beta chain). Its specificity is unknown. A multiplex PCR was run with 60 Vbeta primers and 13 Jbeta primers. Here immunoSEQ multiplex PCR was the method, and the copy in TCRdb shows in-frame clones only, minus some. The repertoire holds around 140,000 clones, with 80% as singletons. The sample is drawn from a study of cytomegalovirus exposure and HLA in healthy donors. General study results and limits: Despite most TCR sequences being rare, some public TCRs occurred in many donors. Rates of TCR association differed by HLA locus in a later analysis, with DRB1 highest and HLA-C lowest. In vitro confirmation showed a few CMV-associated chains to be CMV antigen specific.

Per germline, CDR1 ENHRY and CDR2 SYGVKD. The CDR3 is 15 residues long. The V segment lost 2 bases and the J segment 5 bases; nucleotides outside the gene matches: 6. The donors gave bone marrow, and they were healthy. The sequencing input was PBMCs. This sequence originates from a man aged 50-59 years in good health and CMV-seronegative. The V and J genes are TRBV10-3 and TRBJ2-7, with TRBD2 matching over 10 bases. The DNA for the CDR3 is TGTGCCATCAGTGAGGCTAGCGGGGGACTCCACGAGCAGTACTTC. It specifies CAISEASGGLHEQYF.